This TCR beta chain was captured in a study of T-cell memory formation after mild COVID-19. Study details: Largely donor-specific sequence clusters came from two donors.

TCRdb ran MiXCR on the 5' RACE reads and lists one entry per CDR3 protein. The repertoire holds just over 150,000 distinct CDR3 sequences, with 30% to 35% as singletons. The ends lost 1 base at V and 2 bases at J; junction bases unmatched: 8. The CDR3 runs 16 residues. Germline CDR1 and CDR2: SGHAT and FQNNGV. The origin of this receptor is an adult woman who had mild COVID-19 (a few samples of this study predate the infection). Cell type and time point are not known. The chain joins TRBV11-2 to TRBJ2-7; 7 bases line up with TRBD1. Sample: PBMCs or a T cell subset sorted from them (not recorded which). The CDR3 loop reads CASSLAGTVLTYEQYF. CDR3 coding DNA: TGTGCCAGCAGCTTAGCAGGGACAGTGCTAACCTACGAGCAGTACTTC.